The present T cell receptor (beta chain) was sequenced within a study of T cell repertoires in cytomegalovirus infection. TCRdb recomputed calls from the reads with MiXCR, one row per CDR3 protein. The profile shows around 70,000 distinct CDR3 sequences, 4% of them singletons. Germline-derived CDR1 and CDR2 are SGHTA and FQGNSA. V was clipped by 7 bases and J by 0 bases, with 16 bases between them. The CDR3 is 17 amino acids. In its sample, this clonotype was seen many times. The antigen remains undetermined. Study-wide results and caveats: There were HLA-C-restricted CMV-specific TCR beta clonotypes dominating the ex vivo response.

The rearrangement joins TRBV7-2 to TRBJ2-6, with unresolved D. Sequenced: PBMCs. The sequence derives from a human donor in good health (CMV status not recorded). Some clones in this sample may be carry-over from other donors' samples. CDR3 sequence reads: CASIGVPARSGANVLTF. CDR3 bases: TGTGCCAGCATCGGAGTCCCTGCCCGCTCTGGGGCCAACGTCCTGACTTTC.